This entry concerns a single TCR beta chain. Its antigen is still unknown. Per-base quality was not reported, and no clone a single base away is much larger than it. The data derive from a study of T cell clones after liver transplantation (dated by TCRdb to between 2018 and 2020). Study-level background: Samples were obtained from ITN030ST, a randomized trial in which withdrawal of immunosuppression was attempted within 2 years of liver transplantation. Donor-reactive T cell clones were identified by TCRbeta sequencing following a pre-transplant mixed lymphocyte reaction and were subsequently tracked in post-transplant blood. Third party-reactive TCRbeta sequences from pre-transplant MLRs were also identified as an antigen-independent comparator for donor-reactive sequences. Three of the eight recipients were HCV-positive; the others were transplanted for non-autoimmune, non-viral indications. The subjects received no induction therapy and were kept on standard immunosuppression until randomization at 12-24 months post-transplant. Tolerance was defined as complete withdrawal of immunosuppression for at least one year without a rise in liver enzymes beyond twice the upper limit of normal. Blood samples were taken pre-transplant, pre-randomization before withdrawal, and post-randomization after full withdrawal or failed withdrawal. The study cohort included 8 liver transplant recipients, of whom 3 were classified as tolerant and 5 as non-tolerant.

Thawed unstimulated PBMCs were stained for CD3, CD4 and CD8 and FACS-sorted into CD3+CD4+ and CD3+CD8+ populations. All 8 studied subjects were randomized to withdrawal of immunosuppression. The Qiagen DNeasy Blood and Tissue Kit was used to isolate genomic DNA. From cysteine to phenylalanine, the CDR3 is 17 amino acids long. The only DNA kept is the CDR3, 51 bases in frame from the first base. CDR1 MNHEY and CDR2 SMNVEV were looked up in the germline V gene (reference sequence). The junction shows trimming of 3 bases on V and 5 bases on J, and the gene matches do not reach 13 bases of it. The research as a whole found: Donor-reactive sequences declined more than third party-reactive ones, suggesting partial antigen-specific deletion unrelated to withdrawal success. When repertoire turnover was taken into account, detection of donor-reactive sequences was significantly reduced in 7 of 8 subjects for CD4 and in 8 of 8 subjects for CD8. Because of small, heterogeneous patient numbers and non-standardized post-transplant time points, the conclusions were only preliminary. Low numbers of available donor cells limited the measurable donor-reactive repertoire in a couple of subjects. A significant post-transplant decrease in circulating donor-reactive CD4 TCRbeta sequences was observed in 5 of 8 subjects, irrespective of tolerance or HCV status. Since no allograft tissue specimens were available, donor-reactive T cells may have migrated into the graft instead of being deleted.

High-throughput TCRbeta CDR3 sequencing of frozen genomic DNA was performed by immunoSEQ, with PCR amplification, mapping, bias correction and internal controls included. As for the authors' bioinformatics: Productive rearrangements were kept, and unique TCRbeta sequences were defined by CDR3 nucleotide sequence plus V and J gene. Donor-reactive sequences required at least 5-fold expansion in CFSE-low cells versus unstimulated pre-transplant cells and at least 0.01% frequency. Minimum frequency thresholds were set for each subject based on the unstimulated sample with the lowest template count, ensuring at least 90% detection power. Repertoire turnover was measured by Jensen-Shannon divergence between the top 1000 TCRbeta sequences post- and pre-transplant. Two-sided Fisher's exact tests were used to test for changes in how often donor-reactive sequences were detected. Imported from immuneACCESS, the table was reduced by TCRdb to in-frame sequences with V and J called. These copies leave out some clones; in studies compared against another copy, an unresolved V gene accounts for under half, and the cause of the remainder is not known. V and J calls and clone size are those listed in that table; D and trimming were worked out from the DNA. The sample table lists 45,000 to 60,000 clones, roughly three quarters of them with a count of one. The ten top clones hold around 9.1% of the sample.

Sample: CD4+ T cells from blood, taken at the 22-month timepoint. The rearranged segments are TRBV27 and TRBJ1-2, and TRBD1 aligns with 9 junction nucleotides. The sequence was obtained from a human patient who received a liver transplant. After a transplant, the donor of the graft may account for some T cells. The DNA sequence is as follows: TGTGCCAGCAGTTTCTTCGGCTCCGGGACAGGGACGTATGGCTACACCTTC. It translates to CASSFFGSGTGTYGYTF.